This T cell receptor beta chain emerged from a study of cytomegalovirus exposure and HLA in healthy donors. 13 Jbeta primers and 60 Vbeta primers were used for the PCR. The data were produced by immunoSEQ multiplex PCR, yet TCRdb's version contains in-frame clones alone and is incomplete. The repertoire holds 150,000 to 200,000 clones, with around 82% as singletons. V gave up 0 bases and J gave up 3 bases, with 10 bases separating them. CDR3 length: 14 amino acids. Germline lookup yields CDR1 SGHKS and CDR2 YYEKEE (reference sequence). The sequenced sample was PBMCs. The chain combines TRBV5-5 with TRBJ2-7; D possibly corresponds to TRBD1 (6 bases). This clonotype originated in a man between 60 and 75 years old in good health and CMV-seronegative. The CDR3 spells CASSLVQGDYEQYF. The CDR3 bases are TGTGCCAGCAGCTTGGTACAGGGAGACTACGAGCAGTACTTC. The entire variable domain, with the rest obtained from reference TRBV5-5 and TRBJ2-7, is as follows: DAGVTQSPTHLIKTRGQQVTLRCSPISGHKSVSWYQQVLGQGPQFIFQYYEKEERGRGNFPDRFSARQFPNYSSELNVNALLLGDSALYLCASSLVQGDYEQYFGPGTRLTVT.